This T cell receptor beta chain was recovered during a study of PD-1 blockade in classical Hodgkin lymphoma. About the study: Intravenous delivery of nivolumab at 3 mg/kg to patients occurred every 2 weeks.

The sample holds one count of this clone. Antigen unknown. The germline V and J ends were trimmed by 0 bases and 4 bases, with 8 bases remaining between them. The length of the CDR3 is 14 residues. Germline CDR1 and CDR2: PRHDT and FYEKMQ (reference sequence). The study, taken as a whole, reports: Researchers reported that CD4+ TCR diversity, though not CD8+, rose significantly by C4D1. The study found complete responders had baseline diversity similar to newly diagnosed patients. Reported baseline diversity: healthy donors highest, relapsed/refractory patients lowest.

Relapse after autologous stem cell transplantation occurred in every patient, and brentuximab vedotin exposure varied. This table comes from immunoSEQ multiplex PCR, and its TCRdb copy is limited to in-frame clones, with some not included. The sample lists about 94,000 clones, 85% to 90% occurring once. The sequence derives from a human donor with classical Hodgkin lymphoma. Sequencing used peripheral blood mononuclear cells (PBMCs), obtained before the second cycle of nivolumab. The rearrangement uses TRBV13 and TRBJ2-3, with a weak D call TRBD2 (6 bases). CDR3 loop: CASSLGREADTQYF. The CDR3 DNA is TGTGCCAGCAGCTTAGGCAGGGAGGCAGATACGCAGTATTTT.